These 19 T cell receptor beta chains originate from one sample sequenced in a study of OX40 agonist ivuxolimab in advanced cancers. The repertoire was sequenced with immunoSEQ multiplex PCR; TCRdb's copy has only in-frame clones and lacks some. The sample lists 15,000 to 20,000 clones, roughly 80% occurring once. The source material was CD4+ or CD8+ T cells sorted from blood, sampled in a trial of the OX40 agonist ivuxolimab. Every receptor here comes from an adult with an advanced solid tumor such as melanoma, head and neck, liver or kidney cancer.

V usage is TRBV19 and J usage is TRBJ1-5, with a possible D match to TRBD1 (5 bases). This CDR3 contains 13 residues. CDR1 and CDR2 (germline): LNHDA, SQIVND (reference sequence). V shed 4 bases and J shed 10 bases, with 14 bases lying between them. The CDR3, as DNA: TGTGCCAGTAGTAGGGACGGCGATCTCCCCCAGCATTTT. It translates to CASSRDGDLPQHF.

This clone came up once. The chain employs TRBV11-1 and TRBJ2-7; unclear D gene. Germline V gene data show CDR1 as SGHAT and CDR2 as FQDESV (reference sequence). The V end was cut by 1 base, the J end by 9 bases, with 7 bases between. The CDR3 covers 11 residues. CDR3 region: CASSLEVWQYF. DNA of the CDR3: TGTGCCAGCAGCTTAGAAGTCTGGCAGTACTTC. Using reference TRBV11-1 and TRBJ2-7 for the parts outside the CDR3, the full variable domain is EAEVAQSPRYKITEKSQAVAFWCDPISGHATLYWYRQILGQGPELLVQFQDESVVDDSQLPKDRFSAERLKGVDSTLKIQPAELGDSAMYLCASSLEVWQYFGPGTRLTVT.

The rearrangement links TRBV29-1 to TRBJ2-3; D possibly corresponds to TRBD2 (6 bases). V lost 3 bases and J 0 bases, leaving 10 bases between the germline ends. The germline gives CDR1 SQVTM, CDR2 ANQGSEA. The CDR3 spans 14 residues. CDR3 nucleotides: TGCAGCGTTGACTTAGCGGATAGCACAGATACGCAGTATTTT. The encoded protein is CSVDLADSTDTQYF.

This rearrangement joins TRBV5-6 to TRBJ2-7, with 8 nucleotides matching TRBD2. The J segment lost 0 bases and the V segment lost 2 bases, leaving 16 bases of the junction unmatched. Germline CDR1 SGHDT, CDR2 YYEEEE. This CDR3 contains 19 residues. The CDR3 sequence is CASSFVAGTSGGSSYEQYF. The CDR3 DNA reads TGTGCCAGCAGCTTCGTAGCGGGAACCAGCGGCGGCAGCTCCTACGAGCAGTACTTC.

The rearrangement joins TRBV27 to TRBJ1-1; D possibly corresponds to TRBD1 (5 bases). From germline, CDR1 is MNHEY and CDR2 SMNVEV (reference sequence). This CDR3 spans 14 amino acids. Trimming stripped 5 bases from V and 4 bases from J, with 14 bases between. The chain's CDR3 is CASSDSGVGTEAFF. In DNA, the CDR3 is TGTGCCAGCAGTGACTCGGGGGTGGGCACTGAAGCTTTCTTT.

The chain has TRBV5-5 and TRBJ2-1, with TRBD1 identical over 7 bases. Germline CDR1 is SGHKS and CDR2 is YYEKEE (reference sequence). Trimming at V came to 0 bases and at J to 3 bases, leaving 6 bases not matched to a gene. This CDR3 is built from 16 residues. As DNA, the CDR3 is TGTGCCAGCAGCTTGGCTAGGACAGGAGTCTACAATGAGCAGTTCTTC. It codes for CASSLARTGVYNEQFF.

This clone was observed a single time. The chain uses TRBV10-2 and TRBJ2-1, with TRBD2 matching 10 bases. The CDR3 is made up of 15 amino acids. The germline gives CDR1 WSHSY, CDR2 SAAADI. J lost 8 bases, V lost 3 bases, and 7 bases had no gene match. CDR3 protein: CASSERLAGEYEQFF. Here the CDR3 DNA reads TGCGCCAGCAGTGAACGGCTAGCGGGAGAGTATGAGCAGTTCTTC.

V and J are TRBV19 and TRBJ1-1; D unresolved. CDR3 size: 14 residues. CDR1 and CDR2 from the germline V gene are LNHDA and SQIVND (reference sequence). V was shortened by 5 bases and J by 6 bases, with 16 bases between the two germline ends. The CDR3 sequence: CASSHWEAGAEAFF. The CDR3 DNA follows: TGTGCCAGTAGTCATTGGGAGGCGGGCGCTGAAGCTTTCTTT.

V and J are TRBV5-1 and TRBJ1-1; no clear D gene. This CDR3 is built from 12 residues. The germline gives CDR1 SGHRS, CDR2 YFSETQ. V lost 4 bases and J lost 4, with 8 bases in between. CDR3 in amino acids: CASSPLGTEAFF. The CDR3 DNA follows: TGCGCCAGCAGCCCTTTGGGCACTGAAGCTTTCTTT.

The chain employs TRBV7-2 and TRBJ2-7, with D unresolved. V dropped 1 base and J dropped 7 bases, with 11 bases sitting between them. The CDR3 has 13 residues. Germline V gene data show CDR1 as SGHTA and CDR2 as FQGNSA. In nucleotides, the CDR3 is TGTGCCAGCAGCTTAGGCGGCGAAGGAGAGCAGTACTTC. Encoded protein: CASSLGGEGEQYF.

The chain employs TRBV4-3 and TRBJ1-5; a weak D match, TRBD1 (6 bases). The germline gives CDR1 LGHNA, CDR2 YSLEER. The CDR3 covers 14 residues. The V and J ends lost 1 base and 6 bases respectively, with 10 bases between them. The DNA of the CDR3 is TGCGCCAGCAGCCAAGGAGAGGGGGGTCAGCCCCAGCATTTT. Protein sequence: CASSQGEGGQPQHF.

This clone came up a few times. The genes are TRBV10-2 and TRBJ2-3; D is ambiguous. The CDR3 loop spans 15 amino acids. V was pared by 2 bases and J by 0 bases, with 9 bases between. Germline V lookup: CDR1 WSHSY, CDR2 SAAADI. CDR3 protein: CASSEVAASTDTQYF. DNA for the CDR3: TGCGCCAGCAGTGAGGTAGCTGCTAGCACAGATACGCAGTATTTT.

V is TRBV19 and J is TRBJ2-5; 9 bases fit TRBD1. Per germline, CDR1 LNHDA and CDR2 SQIVND (reference sequence). V was clipped by 5 bases and J by 7 bases; unmatched bases: 11. CDR3 length equals 15 residues. CDR3 bases: TGTGCCAGTAGTTTCACAGGGGGCAAGGGATCGACCCAGTACTTC. Amino acids: CASSFTGGKGSTQYF.

This clone appeared a few times. The chain employs TRBV4-3 and TRBJ2-3; the D is unclear. The CDR3 has 16 amino acids. CDR1 and CDR2 from the germline V gene are LGHNA and YSLEER. V lost 0 bases, J lost 6 bases, and 16 bases lay in between. This CDR3 reads CASSQDLQSPADTQYF. CDR3 coding DNA: TGCGCCAGCAGCCAAGATCTTCAGTCCCCGGCCGATACGCAGTATTTT.

The chain links TRBV6-1 to TRBJ1-2, with D perhaps matching TRBD1 (6 bases). Trimming cost V 8 bases and J 6 bases, with 13 bases left between them. The CDR3 runs 12 residues. Germline V CDR1 and CDR2: MNHNS, SASEGT. CDR3 sequence: CASLGGGNGYTF. CDR3 DNA sequence: TGTGCCAGCCTGGGAGGGGGGAATGGCTACACCTTC.

V gene TRBV19 combines with J gene TRBJ2-3, with D possibly called TRBD1 or TRBD2 (5 bases each). Trimming shortened V by 5 bases and J by 0 bases, and 12 bases separated the two germline ends. Germline V CDR1 and CDR2: LNHDA, SQIVND (reference sequence). The length of the CDR3 is 15 residues. CDR3 in DNA: TGTGCCAGTAGTCCCGGGACGGTGAGCACAGATACGCAGTATTTT. This encodes CASSPGTVSTDTQYF.

The V and J genes are TRBV5-6 and TRBJ2-1; unclear D gene. The CDR3 length is 14 residues. Germline V gene data show CDR1 as SGHDT and CDR2 as YYEEEE. The V and J ends lost 1 base and 3 bases respectively, with 8 bases between them. CDR3 residues: CASSLRSDYNEQFF. CDR3 DNA sequence: TGTGCCAGCAGCTTGAGATCGGACTACAATGAGCAGTTCTTC.

This chain links TRBV29-1 with TRBJ1-1, with 7 bases fitting TRBD1. In germline, CDR1 is SQVTM, CDR2 ANQGSEA. V lost 6 bases and J lost 7; bases outside the gene matches: 17. The CDR3 sequence is 15 residues long. CDR3 in amino acids: CSVQGSANEEYEAFF. CDR3 nucleotides: TGCAGCGTACAGGGGTCGGCGAATGAAGAATATGAAGCTTTCTTT.

This chain connects TRBV28 to TRBJ2-3; the match to TRBD1 covers 10 bases. The length of the CDR3 is 17 residues. The trim removed 4 bases at V and 2 bases at J, leaving 9 bases unmatched. Germline assignment: CDR1 MDHEN and CDR2 SYDVKM. The CDR3 protein is CASSSETGGSPTDTQYF. CDR3 DNA: TGTGCCAGCAGTTCCGAGACAGGGGGCTCCCCCACAGATACGCAGTATTTT. Supplemented by reference TRBV28 and TRBJ2-3, the full variable domain reads DVKVTQSSRYLVKRTGEKVFLECVQDMDHENMFWYRQDPGLGLRLIYFSYDVKMKEKGDIPEGYSVSREKKERFSLILESASTNQTSMYLCASSSETGGSPTDTQYFGPGTRLTVL.